This TCR beta chain was recovered during a study of blood T cell repertoires in COVID-19 (dated by TCRdb to the early 2020s). A note on the overall study: Samples covering the acute and convalescent phases of COVID-19 were provided by collaborators in the United States, Italy and Spain. The prospective study material was composed of cDNA or gDNA derived from T cells, B-cell-depleted T cells, or PBMCs. Subjects who had been exposed to COVID-19, were actively infected with it, or had recovered from it provided the deeply sampled blood TCRbeta repertoires that made up the dataset. A freely available public database, intended as a resource for researchers studying the immune response to SARS-CoV-2, is where the repertoires were released. The samples were drawn from two sources: the first 160 participants of the ongoing ImmuneRACE study, and 1,254 subjects contributed by 6 global collaborators. Sample metadata almost always included a de-identified subject ID, COVID-19 status, age in years and sex. HLA class I and class II types, where available, came from metadata supplied by the sample provider rather than from assay-based typing.

As concerns this clone: The antigen it recognizes is unknown. No much larger clone is present one base from it, and per-base qualities are unavailable.

Collaborating institutions collected whole blood in K2EDTA tubes following their own protocols. For TCRbeta analysis, collaborators shipped samples as frozen whole blood, isolated PBMCs, or DNA extracted from either of those sample types. V and J are trimmed by 1 base and 4 bases, and the gene matches miss 2 bases of the junction. CDR1 and CDR2 were assigned from the germline V gene (reference sequence) as LNHNV and YYDKDF. The cysteine opens and the phenylalanine closes a CDR3 of 17 amino acids. Solely the CDR3 DNA is kept, with 51 bases framed from the first base. The immunoSEQ Assay, a bias-controlled multiplex PCR, was used to amplify TCRbeta CDR3 regions from genomic DNA. Under the source paper's analysis protocol: Nucleated cell counts per sample were estimated from amplification of reference gene primers within the assay. To quantify the absolute abundance of each unique TCRbeta CDR3 rearrangement, sequence reads were collapsed and filtered. For each sample, productive Simpson clonality was calculated by taking the square root of Simpson's diversity index across productive rearrangements. This is the immuneACCESS table as TCRdb keeps it, with only in-frame sequences that have V and J called. A part of the clones is gone; compared with another copy, unresolved V genes explain less than half, and the rest is unexplained. V and J calls and clone size are those listed in that table; D and trimming were worked out from the DNA. The sample table contains approximately 100,000 clones; only one count was recorded for roughly 82% of them. The leading ten clones occupy about 5% of the sample.

General findings and caveats noted by the study authors: The amount of clinical and demographic metadata varied by source and participant and was provided uncurated.

The sequence was collected from a man in his 60s with acute or convalescent COVID-19. Specimen: peripheral blood. The rearranged chain carries TRBV15 and TRBJ2-2; TRBD2 matches 14 bases in the middle. The bases are TGTGCCACCAGCAGAGCGACTAGCGGGGGGGCCACCGGGGAGCTGTTTTTT. This codes for CATSRATSGGATGELFF.